A selection of T cell receptor beta chains follows, all from one sample in a study of blood T cell repertoires in COVID-19. The method was immunoSEQ multiplex PCR; TCRdb's version includes in-frame clones alone and lacks a portion of them. The sample records around 150,000 clones, approximately 80% being singletons. Source material: PBMCs or T cells enriched from blood (not recorded which). The origin of the receptors is a woman between 55 and 75 years old who had recovered from COVID-19. The CDR3 runs from the conserved cysteine through the conserved F or W. The D gene is left open where the match is weak. Rows may omit the clone size; those that give it use once, few, many or a size class.

J | size | D | V | CDR3 | DNA
TRBJ1-1 | . | . | TRBV2 | CASRKDSAANTEAFF | TGTGCCAGCAGGAAAGACAGCGCCGCGAACACTGAAGCTTTCTTT
TRBJ1-1 | . | . | TRBV5-1 | CASSLATRAGTEAFF | TGCGCCAGCAGCTTGGCCACGAGGGCTGGGACTGAAGCTTTCTTT
TRBJ1-5 | few | TRBD1 | TRBV18 | CASSPLLGTGYSNQPQHF | TGTGCCAGCTCACCCCTCCTCGGGACAGGGTATAGCAATCAGCCCCAGCATTTT
TRBJ2-1 | . | . | TRBV3-1/TRBV3-2 | CASSQGGGSNNEQFF | TGTGCCAGCAGCCAAGGGGGAGGCTCTAACAATGAGCAGTTCTTC
TRBJ1-6 | . | . | TRBV5-1 | CASSWGGESPLHF | TGCGCCAGCAGCTGGGGCGGGGAGTCACCCCTCCACTTT
TRBJ2-1 | once | TRBD2 | TRBV29-1 | CSAGSGMALYNEQFF | TGCAGCGCCGGGAGCGGGATGGCCTTATACAATGAGCAGTTCTTC
TRBJ2-3 | . | TRBD2 | TRBV3-1/TRBV3-2 | CASSPTSGGTSADTQYF | TGTGCCAGCAGCCCGACTAGCGGGGGGACCAGTGCAGATACGCAGTATTTT
TRBJ2-5 | once | . | TRBV7-7 | CASSLNGRRETQYF | TGTGCTAGCAGCTTAAATGGGCGACGGGAGACCCAGTACTTC
TRBJ1-2 | . | TRBD1 | TRBV15 | CATSRTTGNGYTF | TGTGCCACCAGCAGAACGACAGGGAATGGCTACACCTTC
TRBJ1-1 | . | . | TRBV21-1 | CASNRQGGNTEAFF | TGTGCCAGCAATCGACAGGGGGGAAACACTGAAGCTTTCTTT
TRBJ1-2 | . | TRBD1 | TRBV28 | CASSVGTGSDYGYTF | TGTGCCAGCAGTGTTGGGACAGGGTCAGATTATGGCTACACCTTC
TRBJ1-2 | . | . | TRBV7-2 | CASSLSRGNHYGYTF | TGTGCCAGCAGCTTATCGCGAGGGAACCACTATGGCTACACCTTC
TRBJ1-4 | . | TRBD1 | TRBV10-2 | CASSGPTGVEKLFF | TGCGCCAGCAGTGGCCCGACAGGGGTAGAAAAACTGTTTTTT
TRBJ1-2 | few | TRBD1 | TRBV7-8 | CASSLSGGLGYGYTF | TGTGCCAGCAGCTTATCAGGGGGGCTAGGCTATGGCTACACCTTC
TRBJ1-1 | . | TRBD1 | TRBV18 | CASSPQTGTGREAFF | TGTGCCAGCTCACCACAAACCGGGACAGGTCGGGAAGCTTTCTTT
TRBJ2-5 | . | TRBD1 | TRBV18 | CASSPSAGGKKTQYF | TGTGCCAGCTCACCAAGTGCAGGGGGCAAGAAGACCCAGTACTTC
TRBJ1-1 | . | TRBD1 | TRBV3-1/TRBV3-2 | CASSRQGGTEAFF | TGTGCCAGCAGCCGACAGGGGGGGACTGAAGCTTTCTTT
TRBJ1-6 | . | TRBD1 | TRBV19 | CASSTGGHSPLHF | TGTGCCAGTAGTACAGGGGGCCATTCACCCCTCCACTTT
TRBJ2-7 | . | . | TRBV7-6 | CASSSLIFAGLSYEQYF | TGTGCCAGCAGCTCCCTTATTTTCGCGGGCCTCTCCTACGAGCAGTACTTC
TRBJ1-1 | . | TRBD1 | TRBV18 | CASSPLDRDTEAFF | TGTGCCAGCTCACCCTTGGACAGGGACACTGAAGCTTTCTTT
TRBJ1-2 | . | . | TRBV5-1 | CASSLNPRGGYGYTF | TGCGCCAGCAGCTTGAATCCCAGAGGGGGATATGGCTACACCTTC
TRBJ2-7 | . | TRBD2 | TRBV11-2 | CASSLLSGGPTYEQYF | TGTGCCAGCAGCTTACTTAGCGGGGGGCCCACCTACGAGCAGTACTTC
TRBJ1-2 | . | . | TRBV27 | CASSFRVDYGYTF | TGTGCCAGCAGCTTCAGGGTGGACTATGGCTACACCTTC
TRBJ1-5 | . | . | TRBV2 | CASRQGHSNQPQHF | TGTGCCAGCAGACAGGGTCATAGCAATCAGCCCCAGCATTTT
TRBJ1-5 | . | . | TRBV12-3/TRBV12-4 | CASSRQTIQPQHF | TGTGCCAGCAGTCGACAGACGATACAGCCCCAGCATTTT
TRBJ2-1 | . | TRBD2 | TRBV27 | CASSLSLAGGSYNEQFF | TGTGCCAGCAGTCTTTCCCTAGCGGGTGGCTCCTACAATGAGCAGTTCTTC